What follows are 15 T cell receptor beta chains derived from one specimen sequenced in a study of Ad26.COV2.S vaccination and SARS-CoV-2 variants (dated by TCRdb to about 2021). The treatment or condition label on this specimen signifies: 15 to 20 received Ad26.COV2.S at low or high dose, single or two shots; about 5 received placebo; per-sample allocation not given. For vaccine and placebo recipients, the sequenced repertoires came from samples collected on day 63 after the first injection. The library was obtained by the immunoSEQ multiplex PCR assay. TCRdb took over this immuneACCESS table, retaining in-frame rearrangements with V and J assigned. Such tables are incomplete; in checked studies, under half of the missing clones stem from an unresolved V gene, and the remainder is unexplained. Across this sample there are roughly 700,000 clones, with roughly 90% seen only once. About 1.5% of the sample is taken by the ten largest.

This material consisted of peripheral blood, taken in a trial of Ad26.COV2.S vaccine versus placebo. These receptors were collected from a person aged 18-65 years who received the Ad26.COV2.S COVID-19 vaccine or a placebo.

This clone has just a few counts. This same CDR3 is encoded by further DNA sequences in the sample. CDR3 coding DNA: TGTGCCTGGCACAGACAAGCCACCGGGGAGCTGTTTTTT. This codes for CAWHRQATGELFF. The V gene is TRBV30, the J gene TRBJ2-2; the D is unclear. Germline loops: CDR1 GTSNPN, CDR2 SVGIG (reference sequence). This CDR3 comprises 13 residues. V was clipped by 5 bases and J by 4 bases, with 11 bases between them.

In this sample, this clone turned up once. The chain links TRBV4-3 to TRBJ1-2; 7 bases are a match to TRBD1. Germline V gene data show CDR1 as LGHNA and CDR2 as YSLEER. J was trimmed by 4 bases and V by 0 bases; bases with no gene match: 2. This CDR3 region has 14 residues. CDR3 region: CASSQEEGAYGYTF. The CDR3 bases are TGCGCCAGCAGCCAAGAGGAGGGGGCCTATGGCTACACCTTC.

This clone is a singleton in its sample. The same CDR3 also results from other DNA sequences found in this sample. The chain uses TRBV20-1 and TRBJ2-7; 7 nucleotides align to TRBD1. The V gene's germline CDR1 is DFQATT and CDR2 SNEGSKA (reference sequence). The ends lost 5 bases at V and 6 bases at J; junction bases unmatched: 4. CDR3 length: 11 residues. The CDR3 DNA sequence: TGCAGTGCTGACAGGGTGGGCGAGCAGTACTTC. It specifies CSADRVGEQYF.

The rearrangement joins TRBV3-1 (or the pseudogene TRBV3-2) to TRBJ2-7; 8 bases fit TRBD2. The CDR3 has 13 residues. The germline V gene has CDR1 LGHDT and CDR2 YNNKEL (reference sequence). V lost 4 bases and J lost 4; bases outside the gene matches: 3. This CDR3 reads CASSRTSRYEQYF. CDR3 coding DNA: TGTGCCAGCAGCCGGACTAGCAGGTACGAGCAGTACTTC.

The genes are TRBV12-3 or TRBV12-4 and TRBJ2-1; weak D call: TRBD2 (6 bases). The CDR3 sequence is 13 residues long. V shed 7 bases and J shed 8 bases, with 15 bases lying between them. The CDR3: CASTQTSRDEQFF. In DNA, the CDR3 is TGTGCCAGCACCCAAACTAGCCGGGATGAGCAGTTCTTC.

This chain joins TRBV6-5 and TRBJ1-1; unclear D gene. Germline V lookup: CDR1 MNHEY, CDR2 SVGAGI. The length of the CDR3 is 16 residues. V was pared by 1 base and J by 5 bases, with 17 bases between. CDR3 nucleotide sequence: TGTGCCAGCAGTTACTTGAGTCAGGTTCTTAGGACTGAAGCTTTCTTT. Encoded protein: CASSYLSQVLRTEAFF.

This clone was seen just once. The chain is built from TRBV27 and TRBJ1-1; D is undetermined. Germline V lookup: CDR1 MNHEY, CDR2 SMNVEV (reference sequence). V was pared by 3 bases and J by 0 bases, with 5 bases between. The CDR3 runs to 13 residues. CDR3 DNA: TGTGCCAGCAGTTTTAAACTGAACACTGAAGCTTTCTTT. This translates into CASSFKLNTEAFF.

The chain joins TRBV19 to TRBJ2-3, with 7 bases aligning to TRBD1. Germline V gene lookup returns CDR1 LNHDA and CDR2 SQIVND (reference sequence). This CDR3 region has 14 residues. Trimming took 5 bases from V and 2 from J; bases not matched to a gene: 4. Here the CDR3 DNA reads TGTGCCAGTAGTCTGGGGACAGTCACAGATACGCAGTATTTT. Amino acids: CASSLGTVTDTQYF.

The V gene is TRBV5-1, the J gene TRBJ2-5, with a tentative D call TRBD1 (6 bases). In germline, CDR1 is SGHRS, CDR2 YFSETQ. The CDR3 extends over 14 amino acids. V was shortened by 2 bases and J by 3 bases, with 11 bases between the two germline ends. The CDR3: CASSFGQSKETQYF. The CDR3 nucleotides read TGCGCCAGCAGCTTTGGACAGTCTAAAGAGACCCAGTACTTC.

The chain uses TRBV6-5 and TRBJ2-2; D might be TRBD1 (6 bases). Deletions cut 6 bases from V and 1 base from J, with 9 bases between. Germline V lookup: CDR1 MNHEY, CDR2 SVGAGI. CDR3 size: 14 residues. The chain's CDR3 is CASRGAGNTGELFF. The CDR3 DNA reads as TGTGCCAGCAGGGGGGCGGGGAACACCGGGGAGCTGTTTTTT.

The V call is TRBV6-5, the J call TRBJ2-7; tentative D call: TRBD1 (6 bases). V was cut by 6 bases and J by 0 bases, with 12 bases left in between. From germline, CDR1 is MNHEY and CDR2 SVGAGI. The CDR3 length is 14 residues. The CDR3 bases are TGTGCCAGCAGGCCACAGGGTCGCTCCTACGAGCAGTACTTC. Translated: CASRPQGRSYEQYF.

This chain links TRBV6-1 with TRBJ1-3, with no clear D. Between the trimmed V and J ends, which lost 3 bases and 1 base, there was a span of 7 bases. CDR1 MNHNS and CDR2 SASEGT come from the germline V gene. The CDR3 is 14 amino acids. The CDR3 loop reads CASSDVQSGNTIYF. CDR3 bases: TGTGCCAGCAGTGACGTACAATCTGGAAACACCATATATTTT.

The CDR3 spells CASSLEGRNEQFF. The CDR3 region has the DNA TGTGCCAGCAGCTTAGAAGGGCGCAATGAGCAGTTCTTC. J is TRBJ2-1 and V is TRBV7-9, with D uncertain. This CDR3 spans 13 amino acids. The V end lost 1 base, the J end lost 6 bases, and 7 bases lay between the germline ends. Germline V gene sequence: CDR1 SEHNR, CDR2 FQNEAQ (reference sequence).

V usage is TRBV3-1 (or the pseudogene TRBV3-2) and J usage is TRBJ1-2, with 9 bases lining up with TRBD1. Looked up from germline, CDR1 is LGHDT and CDR2 is YNNKEL (reference sequence). The junction had 14 bases not matched to a gene; V was cut back by 4 bases and J by 8 bases. The CDR3 runs 16 residues. CDR3 sequence reads: CASSLRSRDRADGYTF. CDR3 nucleotide sequence: TGTGCCAGCAGCCTACGGTCCCGGGACAGGGCGGACGGCTACACCTTC.

This sequence joins TRBV10-2 and TRBJ2-2, with a tentative D call TRBD1 (7 bases). Germline CDR1 is WSHSY and CDR2 is SAAADI. Trimming pared 7 bases from V and 1 base from J, leaving 13 bases between. The CDR3 sequence is 15 residues long. The CDR3 region is CASIRQGGNTGELFF. CDR3 DNA sequence: TGCGCCAGCATCCGACAGGGAGGGAACACCGGGGAGCTGTTTTTT.